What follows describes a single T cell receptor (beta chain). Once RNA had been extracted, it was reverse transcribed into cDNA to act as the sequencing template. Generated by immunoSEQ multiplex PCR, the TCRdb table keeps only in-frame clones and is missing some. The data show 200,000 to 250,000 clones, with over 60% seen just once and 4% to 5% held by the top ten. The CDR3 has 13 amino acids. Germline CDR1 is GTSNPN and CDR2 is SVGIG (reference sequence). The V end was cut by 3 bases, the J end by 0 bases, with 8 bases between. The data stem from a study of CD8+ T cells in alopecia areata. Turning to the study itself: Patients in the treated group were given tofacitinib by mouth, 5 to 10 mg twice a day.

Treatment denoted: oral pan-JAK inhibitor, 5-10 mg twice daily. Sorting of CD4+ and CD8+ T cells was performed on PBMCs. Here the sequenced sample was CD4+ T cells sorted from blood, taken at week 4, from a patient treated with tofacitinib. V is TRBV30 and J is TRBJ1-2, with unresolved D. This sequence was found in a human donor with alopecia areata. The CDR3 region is CAWRARSNYGYTF. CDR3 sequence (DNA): TGTGCCTGGAGAGCCAGATCTAACTATGGCTACACCTTC.